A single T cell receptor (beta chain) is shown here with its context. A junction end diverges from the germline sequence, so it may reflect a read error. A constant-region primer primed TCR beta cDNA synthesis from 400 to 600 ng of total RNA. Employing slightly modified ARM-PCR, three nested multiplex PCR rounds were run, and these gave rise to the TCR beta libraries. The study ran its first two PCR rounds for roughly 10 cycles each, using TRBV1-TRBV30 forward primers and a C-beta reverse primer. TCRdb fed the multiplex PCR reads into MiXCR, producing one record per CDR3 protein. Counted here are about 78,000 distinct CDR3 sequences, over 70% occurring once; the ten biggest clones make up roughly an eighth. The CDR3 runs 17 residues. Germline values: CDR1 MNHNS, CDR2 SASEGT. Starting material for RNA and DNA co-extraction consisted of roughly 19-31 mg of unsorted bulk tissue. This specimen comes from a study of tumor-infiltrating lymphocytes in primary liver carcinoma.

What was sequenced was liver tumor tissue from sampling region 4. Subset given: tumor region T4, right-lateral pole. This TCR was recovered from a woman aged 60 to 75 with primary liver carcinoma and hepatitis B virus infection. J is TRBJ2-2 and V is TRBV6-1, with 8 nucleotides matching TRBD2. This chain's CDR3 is CASTLGLVGSRTGGLFF. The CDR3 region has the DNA TGTGCCAGCACCCTGGGACTAGTGGGAAGTAGGACCGGGGGGCTGTTTTTT.